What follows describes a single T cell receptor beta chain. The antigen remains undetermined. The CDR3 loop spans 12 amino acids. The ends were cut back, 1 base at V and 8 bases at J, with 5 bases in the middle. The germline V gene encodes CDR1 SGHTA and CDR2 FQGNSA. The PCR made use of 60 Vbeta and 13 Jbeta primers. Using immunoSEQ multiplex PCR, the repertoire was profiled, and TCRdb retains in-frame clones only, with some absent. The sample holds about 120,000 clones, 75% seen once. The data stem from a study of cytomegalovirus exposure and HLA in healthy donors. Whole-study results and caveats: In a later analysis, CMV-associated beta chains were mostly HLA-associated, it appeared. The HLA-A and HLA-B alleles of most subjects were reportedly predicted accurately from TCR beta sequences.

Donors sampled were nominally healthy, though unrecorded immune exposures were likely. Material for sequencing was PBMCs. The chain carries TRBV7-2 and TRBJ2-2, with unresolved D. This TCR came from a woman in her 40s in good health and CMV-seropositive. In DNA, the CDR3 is TGTGCCAGCAGCTTAGGAGCGGGGGAGCTGTTTTTT. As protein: CASSLGAGELFF.